This T cell receptor beta chain comes out of a study of blood T cell repertoires in COVID-19. For the study at large: Samples came from the United States, Italy and Spain, spanning acute and convalescent COVID-19.

Germline V gives CDR1 SGHAT, CDR2 FQDESV (reference sequence). The CDR3 contains 12 residues. Produced via immunoSEQ multiplex PCR; TCRdb's table is partial and in-frame only. Altogether over 200,000 clones are present, 85% to 90% being singletons, with the ten largest covering 15% to 19%. Cohorts were assigned according to the clinical history that participants reported. Donors in Cohort 3 who had recovered were those with two negative PCRs, healthcare professional clearance, or resolution of their symptoms. In regard to this clone: A read error may account for a junction end that differs from germline.

The source is a man younger than 35 who had recovered from COVID-19. The sequencing sample was made of PBMCs or T cells enriched from blood (not recorded which). The chain uses TRBV11-1 and TRBJ1-4; D gene unclear. In DNA form, the CDR3 reads TGTGCCAGCAGCCTAGCCGGGGAAAAACTGTTTTTT. Encoded protein: CASSLAGEKLFF.